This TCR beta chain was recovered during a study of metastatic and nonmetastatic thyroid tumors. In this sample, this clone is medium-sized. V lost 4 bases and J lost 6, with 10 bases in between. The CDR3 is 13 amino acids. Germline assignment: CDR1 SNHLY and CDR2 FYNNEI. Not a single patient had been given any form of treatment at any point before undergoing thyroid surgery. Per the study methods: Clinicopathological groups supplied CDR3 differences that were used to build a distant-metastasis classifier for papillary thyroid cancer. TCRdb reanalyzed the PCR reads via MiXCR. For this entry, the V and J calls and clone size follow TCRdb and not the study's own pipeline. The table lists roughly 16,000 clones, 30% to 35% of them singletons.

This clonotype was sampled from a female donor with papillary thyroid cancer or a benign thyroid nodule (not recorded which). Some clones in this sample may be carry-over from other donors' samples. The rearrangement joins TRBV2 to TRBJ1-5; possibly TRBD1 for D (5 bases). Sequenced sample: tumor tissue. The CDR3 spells CASSGQGGQPQHF. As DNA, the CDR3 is TGTGCCAGCAGTGGGCAGGGAGGTCAGCCCCAGCATTTT.